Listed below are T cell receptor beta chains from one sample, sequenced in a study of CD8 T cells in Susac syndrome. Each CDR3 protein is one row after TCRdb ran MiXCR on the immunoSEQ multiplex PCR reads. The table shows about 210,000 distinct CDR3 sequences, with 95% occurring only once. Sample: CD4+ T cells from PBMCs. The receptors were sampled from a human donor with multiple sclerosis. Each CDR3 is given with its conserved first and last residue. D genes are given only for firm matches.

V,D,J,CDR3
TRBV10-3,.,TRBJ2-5,CATREGPETQYF
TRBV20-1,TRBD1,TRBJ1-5,CSAREMGQGNQPQHF
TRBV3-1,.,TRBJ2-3,CASSQVAYTDTQYF
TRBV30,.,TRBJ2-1,CAWTLLVNEQFF
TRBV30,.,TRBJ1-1,CAWGAGRGTEAFF
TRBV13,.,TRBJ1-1,CASSLSSTEAFF
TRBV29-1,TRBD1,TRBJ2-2,CSAIDRVQAGELFF
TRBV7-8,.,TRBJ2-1,CASSSRQESSYNEQFF
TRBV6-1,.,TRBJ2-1,CASRQQGHEQFF
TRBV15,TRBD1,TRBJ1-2,CATSIRGAVVGYTF
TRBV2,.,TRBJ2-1,CASRLGREQFF
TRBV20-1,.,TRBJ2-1,CSARGRGLYEQFF
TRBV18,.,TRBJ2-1,CASSPPGRRRTEYNEQFF
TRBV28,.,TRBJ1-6,CASSSGAFGSSPLHF
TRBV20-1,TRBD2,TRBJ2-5,CSARDQRGGQETQYF
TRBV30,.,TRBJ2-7,CACEGGFRYEQYF
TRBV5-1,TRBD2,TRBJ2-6,CASSLAPGLGGANVLTF
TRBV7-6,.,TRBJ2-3,CASSLSRAMGTQYF
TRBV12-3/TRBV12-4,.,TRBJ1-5,CASSFEGSNQPQHF
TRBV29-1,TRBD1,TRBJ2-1,CSVRSYRGPYNEQFF
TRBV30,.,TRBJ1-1,CACRASVNTEAFF
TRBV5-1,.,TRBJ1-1,CASSLVQQGEAFF
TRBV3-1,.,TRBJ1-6,CASSRDTNSPLHF
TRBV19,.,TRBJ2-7,CASSIPGLTYEQYF
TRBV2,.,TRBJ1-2,CASQGLGRSYGYTF
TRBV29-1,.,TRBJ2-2,CSVGQRLAGELFF
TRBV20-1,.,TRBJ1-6,CSAGGSLNSPLHF
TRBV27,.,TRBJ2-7,CASRPTGRPYEQYF
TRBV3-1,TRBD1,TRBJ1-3,CASSTLPGGSGNTIYF
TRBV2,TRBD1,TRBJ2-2,CARRTGSTGELFF
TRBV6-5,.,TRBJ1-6,CASSYPNPPHRAVPLHF
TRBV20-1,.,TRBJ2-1,CSARDRQGGEQFF
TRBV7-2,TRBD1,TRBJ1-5,CASSRDREGQPQHF
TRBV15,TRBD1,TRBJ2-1,CATSSPRQGNEQFF
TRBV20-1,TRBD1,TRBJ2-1,CSARPGNRGSYNEQFF
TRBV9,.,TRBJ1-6,CASSEVPDSSPLHF
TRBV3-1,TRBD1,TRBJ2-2,CASSQGGQTGELFF
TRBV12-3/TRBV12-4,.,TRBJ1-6,CASSFGQSNSPLHF
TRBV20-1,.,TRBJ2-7,CSAPRGAVGGYEQYF
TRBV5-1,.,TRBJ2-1,CASSLGISDENEQFF
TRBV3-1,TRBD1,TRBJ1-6,CASSQGGTVINSPLHF
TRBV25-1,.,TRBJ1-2,CASRSPPRYGYTF
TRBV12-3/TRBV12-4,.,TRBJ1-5,CASSWVGDQPQHF
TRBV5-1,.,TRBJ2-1,CASSEIGLLNEQFF
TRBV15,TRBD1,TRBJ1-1,CATSRAGTGIMEMEAFF
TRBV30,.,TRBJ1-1,CAWTGRQTEAFF
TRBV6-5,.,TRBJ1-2,CASRGNRRGYTF
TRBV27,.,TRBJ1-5,CASSLNPGSGQPQHF
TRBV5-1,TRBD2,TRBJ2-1,CASSFGLADNEQFF
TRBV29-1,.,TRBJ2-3,CSVVSGTDTQYF
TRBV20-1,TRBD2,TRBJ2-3,CSAALAGGSDTQYF
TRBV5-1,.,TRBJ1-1,CASSMTVNTEAFF
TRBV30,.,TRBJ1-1,CAWTHQGVTNTEAFF